The next 31 T cell receptor beta chains were all read from a single sample in a study of CD8+ T cells in alopecia areata. RNA was extracted and reverse transcribed into cDNA as the sequencing template. The data were produced by immunoSEQ multiplex PCR, yet TCRdb's version contains in-frame clones alone and is incomplete. Singletons are absent from the sample, which has approximately 110,000 clones. The sequenced sample consisted of lesional skin. The source is a C3H/HeJ mouse with alopecia areata. Strain haplotype at MHC: H2-k.

This clone was seen a few times. Gene names are mouse gene names. The read falls 4 residues short of the CDR3 end, and the missing part is taken from the germline J gene. The chain couples TRBV13-3 to TRBJ2-5, with D tentatively TRBD2 (7 bases). Trimming stripped 6 bases from V and 0 bases from J, with 11 bases between. The CDR3 totals 14 residues. CDR1 is NNHDY and CDR2 is SYVADS in the germline V gene. The CDR3: CASTLGANQDTQYF. The part of the CDR3 DNA that was read is TGTGCCAGCACCCTGGGGGCAAACCAAGAC.

The sample holds a few counts of this clone. Gene names refer to mouse genes. The read halts 4 residues ahead of the CDR3 end, with the missing end drawn from the germline J gene. This rearrangement joins TRBV13-1 to TRBJ1-2; 9 bases are a match to TRBD1. The CDR3 sequence is 15 residues long. V shed 3 bases, J shed 3 bases, and the junction held 6 bases outside the gene matches. Germline-derived CDR1 and CDR2 are NSHNY and SYGAGN. CDR3 DNA (partial): TGTGCCAGCAGTGGTGGGGACAGGGTCCACTCC. It specifies CASSGGDRVHS. The CDR3, in full, reads CASSGGDRVHSDYTF.

In its sample, this clone was seen a few times. Gene names follow the mouse nomenclature. The CDR3 bases that were read are TGTGCCAGCAGTCCGACAGGGATGAAC. Translated, it gives CASSPTGMN. The full-length CDR3 reads as CASSPTGMNTLYF. V usage is TRBV19 and J usage is TRBJ2-4; 7 positions match TRBD1. The observed sequence ends 4 residues before the CDR3 terminus, with the missing tail filled in from the germline J gene. Per the germline V gene, CDR1 is FNHDT and CDR2 is SITEND (reference sequence). The CDR3 loop spans 13 amino acids.

This clone was observed a few times. Any gene name here is a mouse gene name. The read terminates 4 residues before the CDR3 end, so the remaining end is supplied by the germline J gene. V usage is TRBV17 and J usage is TRBJ2-3; 8 nucleotides agree with TRBD2. Germline CDR1 and CDR2: MNHDT and YYDKIL. This CDR3 has 17 amino acids. V dropped 1 base and J dropped 0; count of bases not matched to a gene: 6. CDR3 protein: CASSRGWGALSAETLYF. The part of the CDR3 DNA that was read is TGTGCTAGCAGTAGAGGCTGGGGGGCTCTTAGTGCAGAA.

To note about this clone: Germline and genes: mouse. The observed sequence ends 4 residues before the CDR3 terminus, with the missing tail filled in from the germline J gene. The chain combines TRBV13-3 with TRBJ2-3; TRBD2 matches at 10 bases. Germline V gene sequence: CDR1 NNHDY, CDR2 SYVADS. Losses at the gene ends were 7 bases for V and 1 base for J; bases not matched to a gene: 3. The CDR3 runs to 14 residues. The CDR3 reads CASAGGAGAETLYF. The sequenced CDR3 bases are TGTGCCAGCGCTGGGGGGGCGGGTGCAGAA.

In regard to this clone: Gene names are mouse gene names. The CDR3 end lies 4 residues beyond the end of the read and is filled in from the germline J gene. The chain joins TRBV13-1 to TRBJ2-7; TRBD1 is a possible D gene (5 bases). The CDR3 runs to 14 residues. CDR1 NSHNY and CDR2 SYGAGN come from the germline V gene. The CDR3 is CASSDAARVDEQYF. The DNA read from the CDR3 is TGTGCCAGCAGTGATGCCGCCAGGGTCGAT.

The table lists this clone with a few counts. Gene names and germline match the mouse. This CDR3 reads CTCSETGYNYAEQFF. The part of the CDR3 DNA that was read is TGCACCTGCAGTGAGACAGGGTATAACTATGCT. The V gene is TRBV1, the J gene TRBJ2-1, with TRBD1 identical over 7 bases. The read finishes 4 residues shy of the CDR3 end, and the germline J gene is used to complete it. Looked up from germline, CDR1 is NSQYPW and CDR2 is LRSPGD (reference sequence). This CDR3 has 15 amino acids. The junction had 3 bases not matched to a gene; V was cut back by 4 bases and J by 0 bases.

On this clone: Gene names refer to mouse genes. Sequencing ends 4 residues short of the CDR3 end; the germline J gene provides the rest. The rearrangement joins TRBV13-1 to TRBJ2-3; TRBD2 aligns across 7 bases. V was pared by 2 bases and J by 0 bases, with 3 bases of the junction left unmatched. Germline V lookup: CDR1 NSHNY, CDR2 SYGAGN. The CDR3 loop spans 15 amino acids. The CDR3 protein is CASSDLGESAETLYF. CDR3 DNA (partial): TGTGCCAGCAGTGACCTGGGGGAGAGTGCAGAA.

This clone has a handful of counts. Gene labels here are mouse ones. The read ends 4 residues early relative to the CDR3; the germline J gene fills the gap. This rearrangement joins TRBV13-3 to TRBJ2-5; D may be TRBD1 (6 bases). The length of the CDR3 is 15 residues. Trimming removed 2 bases at V and 0 bases at J, with 10 bases between. The germline V gene encodes CDR1 NNHDY and CDR2 SYVADS. Partial CDR3 DNA: TGTGCCAGCAGTGAAGCAGGGGCGAACCAAGAC. Its translation: CASSEAGANQD. The full CDR3 reads CASSEAGANQDTQYF.

This clone has only a few counts. The genes and germline here are from mouse. From the germline J gene comes the end of the CDR3, since the read stops 4 residues before it. This chain uses TRBV13-1 with TRBJ2-3; possibly TRBD1 for D (6 bases). Germline-derived CDR1 and CDR2 are NSHNY and SYGAGN. The CDR3 runs 13 residues. V lost 4 bases and J lost 2, with 8 bases in between. The chain's CDR3 is CASSYRDAETLYF. CDR3 DNA, as far as it was read: TGTGCCAGCAGTTACAGGGATGCAGAA.

The table lists this clone with a few counts. Germline and genes here are mouse. The CDR3 end is not reached by the read, which stops 4 residues before it; the germline J gene fills it in. The J gene is TRBJ1-2, the V gene TRBV13-3; 11 bases line up with TRBD1. The CDR3 is made up of 15 amino acids. Germline V gene data show CDR1 as NNHDY and CDR2 as SYVADS. V lost 1 base, J lost 4 bases, and 3 bases stayed unmatched. The CDR3 loop is CASSDRTGGSSDYTF. Incomplete CDR3 DNA: TGTGCCAGCAGTGATCGGACAGGGGGCAGCTCC.

In this sample, this clone turned up a few times. Mouse gene names and germline throughout. The CDR3 end falls 4 residues outside the read, so it is completed with the germline J gene. The chain uses TRBV13-1 and TRBJ2-3; 7 bases fit TRBD1. V gave up 5 bases and J gave up 3 bases; unmatched junction bases: 6. The germline gives CDR1 NSHNY, CDR2 SYGAGN. There are 14 residues in the CDR3. The CDR3: CASSHRGRAETLYF. The CDR3 DNA, read in part, is TGTGCCAGCAGCCACAGGGGTAGGGCAGAA.

This clone was recorded a few times. The gene symbols are mouse symbols. The read ends 4 residues before the CDR3 terminus; that terminus is restored from the germline J gene. The chain links TRBV12-1 to TRBJ2-5; D is perhaps TRBD1 (5 bases). This CDR3 comprises 12 residues. Germline assignment: CDR1 SGHSN and CDR2 HYEKVE. CDR3 amino acids: CASSLPGDTQYF. Partial CDR3 DNA: TGTGCCAGCTCTCTCCCAGGGGAC.

In the case of this clone: Gene names denote mouse genes. The DNA ends 4 residues before the CDR3 does, and the rest of the CDR3 is filled in from the germline J gene. The V and J genes are TRBV19 and TRBJ2-3, with TRBD1 identical over 7 bases. The CDR3 contains 15 residues. The J segment lost 0 bases and the V segment lost 5 bases, leaving 6 bases of the junction unmatched. CDR1 and CDR2 from the germline V gene are FNHDT and SITEND (reference sequence). CDR3 sequence: CASRGQLPSAETLYF. CDR3 DNA, as far as it was read: TGTGCCAGCAGGGGACAGTTACCTAGTGCAGAA.

This clone was seen only a few times. Each gene name is a mouse one. The missing CDR3 end, 4 residues past where the read stops, is filled in from the germline J gene. V and J are TRBV31 and TRBJ2-1; a possible D gene is TRBD1 (5 bases). The V end lost 1 base, the J end lost 0 bases, and 7 bases lay between the germline ends. The CDR3 covers 14 residues. The germline V gene has CDR1 GKSSPN and CDR2 SITVG. The CDR3 sequence is CAWSPTVNYAEQFF. The DNA read from the CDR3 is TGTGCCTGGAGTCCGACAGTTAACTATGCT.

This clone was observed a few times. Gene names and germline match the mouse. From the germline J gene comes the end of the CDR3, since the read stops 4 residues before it. J is TRBJ2-2 and V is TRBV19; 7 nucleotides agree with TRBD1. Germline V gives CDR1 FNHDT, CDR2 SITEND (reference sequence). This CDR3 contains 13 residues. The CDR3 DNA, read in part, is TGTGCCAGCAGTCTTTGGGACAGCGGG. Encoded protein: CASSLWDSG. The complete CDR3 sequence is CASSLWDSGQLYF.

Concerning this clone itself: These gene names are mouse names. Coverage ceases 4 residues before the CDR3 finishes, and the germline J gene fills in the end. This CDR3 is also generated by other DNA sequences in the sample. This chain joins TRBV1 and TRBJ1-2; weak D call: TRBD1 (6 bases). CDR1 NSQYPW and CDR2 LRSPGD come from the germline V gene (reference sequence). The CDR3 spans 14 residues. CDR3 bases read: TGCACCTGCAGTGCAGTCAGGGGAGGGTCC. Its translation: CTCSAVRGGS. The full CDR3 protein is CTCSAVRGGSDYTF.

This clone was seen only a few times. Mouse names are used for the genes. The read halts 4 residues ahead of the CDR3 end, with the missing end drawn from the germline J gene. The chain has TRBV13-3 and TRBJ1-2; 7 nucleotides line up with TRBD1. This CDR3 has 16 amino acids. The germline V gene encodes CDR1 NNHDY and CDR2 SYVADS. Germline trimming cut 0 bases from V and 2 bases from J; bases unmatched to any gene: 7. The CDR3 spells CASSDARGRVNSDYTF. The CDR3 bases that were read are TGTGCCAGCAGTGATGCAAGGGGGCGCGTGAACTCC.

This clone was counted many times. Gene names and germline match the mouse. The read ends 4 residues before the CDR3 terminus; that terminus is restored from the germline J gene. The chain employs TRBV13-3 and TRBJ2-2, with a possible D match to TRBD2 (7 bases). Between the trimmed V and J ends, which lost 2 bases and 3 bases, there was a span of 11 bases. Looked up from germline, CDR1 is NNHDY and CDR2 is SYVADS. The CDR3 is 15 amino acids. CDR3 region: CASSDGGRHTGQLYF. Incomplete CDR3 DNA: TGTGCCAGCAGTGACGGGGGGCGCCACACCGGG. Based on the CDR3 plus reference TRBV13-3 and TRBJ2-2, the full variable domain is EAAVTQSPRSKVAVTGGKVTLSCHQTNNHDYMYWYRQDTGHGLRLIHYSYVADSTEKGDIPDGYKASRPSQENFSLILELASLSQTAVYFCASSDGGRHTGQLYFGEGSKLTVL.

Points on this clone: Gene names and germline match the mouse. The read stops 4 residues short of the end of the CDR3; the missing end is completed from the germline J gene. The chain couples TRBV19 to TRBJ2-3; TRBD2 might be the D (6 bases). V was cut by 2 bases and J by 0 bases, with 10 bases left in between. This CDR3 is built from 15 residues. CDR1 is FNHDT and CDR2 is SITEND in the germline V gene (reference sequence). The sequenced part of the CDR3 DNA is TGTGCCAGCAGTATCTGGGGCTTTAGTGCAGAA. Translated, it gives CASSIWGFSAE. The complete CDR3 reads CASSIWGFSAETLYF. The whole variable domain, remainder taken from reference TRBV19 and TRBJ2-3, is GGIITQTPKFLIGQEGQKLTLKCQQNFNHDTMYWYRQDSGKGLRLIYYSITENDLQKGDLSEGYDASREKKSSFSLTVTSAQKNEMAVFLCASSIWGFSAETLYFGSGTRLTVL.

This clone was observed a few times. TCRdb's protein does not match the DNA translation at residue 10; the protein provided is translated from the DNA. Germline and genes: mouse. The read finishes 3 residues shy of the CDR3 end, and the germline J gene is used to complete it. V is TRBV31 and J is TRBJ1-3, with a weak D call TRBD1 (6 bases). Germline CDR1 is GKSSPN and CDR2 is SITVG. CDR3 size: 13 residues. V shed 5 bases and J shed 0 bases, with 8 bases lying between them. The covered CDR3 bases are TGTGCCTGGGGGACATCTTCTGGAAATACG. Protein product: CAWGTSSGNT. In full, the CDR3 reads CAWGTSSGNTLYF.

As for this clone: The genes are named according to mouse. The read ends 4 residues shy of where the CDR3 ends; the end is completed using the germline J gene. The chain has TRBV29 and TRBJ2-3; D possibly corresponds to TRBD2 (6 bases). Trimming shortened V by 7 bases and J by 0 bases, and 11 bases separated the two germline ends. The V gene's germline CDR1 is MSHET and CDR2 SYDVDS. CDR3 size: 14 residues. The part of the CDR3 DNA that was read is TGTGCTAGCACCCCAGGGACTAGTGCAGAA. Its translation: CASTPGTSAE. The whole CDR3 sequence reads CASTPGTSAETLYF.

With respect to this clone: Gene and germline names: mouse. The CDR3 end lies 4 residues beyond the end of the read and is filled in from the germline J gene. The chain carries TRBV13-3 and TRBJ1-2, with 8 bases fitting TRBD1. Germline values: CDR1 NNHDY, CDR2 SYVADS. CDR3 length: 15 residues. The J segment lost 1 base and the V segment lost 1 base, leaving 3 bases of the junction unmatched. CDR3 bases read: TGTGCCAGCAGTGATTGGGGACAGGAAAACTCC. It codes for CASSDWGQENS. From start to end, the CDR3 is CASSDWGQENSDYTF.

There are a few counts of this clone. Genes and germline are mouse. The read terminates 4 residues ahead of where the CDR3 ends, so the germline J gene completes it. This chain connects TRBV1 to TRBJ2-5, with 10 bases that match TRBD1. The CDR3 spans 16 residues. Germline lookup yields CDR1 NSQYPW and CDR2 LRSPGD (reference sequence). The CDR3 DNA, read in part, is TGCACCTGCAGTGCAGCGCGGGACAGGGGAAGGGAC. It yields the protein CTCSAARDRGRD. The full CDR3 reads CTCSAARDRGRDTQYF. Full variable domain (remainder filled in from reference TRBV1 and TRBJ2-5): VTLLEQNPRWRLVPRGQAVNLRCILKNSQYPWMSWYQQDLQKQLQWLFTLRSPGDKEVKSLPGADYLATRVTDTELRLQVANMSQGRTLYCTCSAARDRGRDTQYFGPGTRLLVL.

To note about this clone: Gene and germline names: mouse. The observed sequence ends 4 residues before the CDR3 terminus, with the missing tail filled in from the germline J gene. The chain joins TRBV1 to TRBJ1-4, with D maybe TRBD1 (6 bases). The CDR3 has 15 residues. Deletions cut 1 base from V and 2 bases from J, with 8 bases between. CDR1 and CDR2 (germline): NSQYPW, LRSPGD (reference sequence). CDR3 DNA, as far as it was read: TGCACCTGCAGTGCAGGCAGGGGCTCCAACGAA. Its translation: CTCSAGRGSNE. In full, the CDR3 reads CTCSAGRGSNERLFF.

This clone was detected only a few times. TCRdb's protein and the DNA translation differ at residue 10; the protein here comes from the DNA. Mouse gene names apply. The CDR3 goes on 3 residues after the read ends, and that part is filled in from the germline J gene. The chain joins TRBV1 to TRBJ1-3; no clear D. V was pared by 0 bases and J by 8 bases, with 8 bases between. Germline V gives CDR1 NSQYPW, CDR2 LRSPGD (reference sequence). CDR3 length: 13 residues. This chain's CDR3 is CTCSADQRDTLYF. The part of the CDR3 DNA that was read is TGCACCTGCAGTGCAGATCAGAGGGATACG.

This clone appeared a few times. Genes and germline come from the mouse. Coverage ceases 4 residues before the CDR3 finishes, and the germline J gene fills in the end. The V and J genes are TRBV14 and TRBJ2-1, with 9 positions matching TRBD2. Germline-derived CDR1 and CDR2 are SGHDT and FRDEAV. V trimming: 5 bases; J trimming: 3 bases; junction bases outside the gene matches: 3. This CDR3 has 14 amino acids. The sequenced CDR3 bases are TGTGCCAGCAGCCAGACTGGGGGCTATGCT. Translation gives CASSQTGGYA. The full CDR3 is CASSQTGGYAEQFF.

Worth noting for this clone: Each gene name is a mouse one. The read is 4 residues too short to cover the CDR3 end, so that end is filled in from the germline J gene. The V and J genes are TRBV1 and TRBJ1-2, with 8 bases aligning to TRBD1. The CDR3 length is 14 residues. Germline V gene data show CDR1 as NSQYPW and CDR2 as LRSPGD (reference sequence). CDR3 in amino acids: CTCSEDRGNSDYTF. The CDR3 bases that were read are TGCACCTGCAGTGAAGACAGGGGAAATTCC.

On this clone: The database protein in TCRdb disagrees with the DNA translation at residue 13; the sequence shown here was translated from the DNA. These gene names are mouse names. The read finishes 3 residues shy of the CDR3 end, and the germline J gene is used to complete it. The J gene is TRBJ1-3, the V gene TRBV1, with TRBD1 matching over 9 bases. Trimming at V came to 1 base and at J to 4 bases, leaving 5 bases not matched to a gene. The CDR3 has 16 amino acids. CDR1 and CDR2 (germline): NSQYPW, LRSPGD (reference sequence). CDR3 bases read: TGCACCTGCAGTGCAGTAGGACAGGGGAGAGGAAATACG. It yields the protein CTCSAVGQGRGNT. In full, the CDR3 reads CTCSAVGQGRGNTLYF.

Worth noting for this clone: Genes here carry mouse names. The sequenced fragment ends 4 residues before the CDR3 boundary, so the rest is inferred from the germline J gene. The J gene is TRBJ2-1, the V gene TRBV1, with 9 bases fitting TRBD2. From germline, CDR1 is NSQYPW and CDR2 LRSPGD (reference sequence). CDR3 length equals 15 residues. With 4 bases clipped from V and 2 bases from J, the junction kept 3 bases outside the gene matches. The CDR3 is CTCSVLGGYYAEQFF. CDR3 DNA, as far as it was read: TGCACCTGCAGTGTACTGGGGGGTTACTATGCT.

This clone was found a few times. Genes and germline come from the mouse. The sequence runs out 4 residues before the end of the CDR3; the remainder is reconstructed from the germline J gene. The gene calls are TRBV1 and TRBJ1-1; 9 positions match TRBD1. Losses at the gene ends were 4 bases for V and 4 bases for J; bases not matched to a gene: 4. This CDR3 is built from 14 residues. Looked up from germline, CDR1 is NSQYPW and CDR2 is LRSPGD (reference sequence). This chain's CDR3 is CTCSGNRGRTEVFF. The part of the CDR3 DNA that was read is TGCACCTGCAGTGGGAACAGGGGGCGCACA. Combining the CDR3 with reference TRBV1 and TRBJ1-1 gives the whole variable domain VTLLEQNPRWRLVPRGQAVNLRCILKNSQYPWMSWYQQDLQKQLQWLFTLRSPGDKEVKSLPGADYLATRVTDTELRLQVANMSQGRTLYCTCSGNRGRTEVFFGKGTRLTVV.